These T cell receptor beta chains were read from a single sample in a study of blood T cell repertoires in COVID-19. Using immunoSEQ multiplex PCR, the repertoire was profiled, and TCRdb retains in-frame clones only, with some absent. The sample lists about 100,000 clones, more than 85% occurring once. The sequenced sample consisted of peripheral blood. The receptors derive from a man aged 45 to 65 with active COVID-19. Both conserved end residues are part of each CDR3. Each record gives: J gene, V gene, D gene, clone size, CDR3 DNA, CDR3 protein. A D gene is named only where the DNA matches it firmly. Size tells how often a clone was seen (once, few, many) or the class of an expanded clone, and some rows leave it out.

J: TRBJ1-1; V: TRBV5-4; D: NA; size: once; DNA: TGTGCCAGCAGCCTGAAGGACAGAAACACTGAAGCTTTCTTT; CDR3: CASSLKDRNTEAFF
J: TRBJ2-3; V: TRBV18; D: NA; size: NA; DNA: TGTGCCAGCTCAACCACTAGCACAGATACGCAGTATTTT; CDR3: CASSTTSTDTQYF
J: TRBJ1-3; V: TRBV9; D: TRBD1; size: NA; DNA: TGTGCCAGCAGCGCCGACAGGGTGCCTACTGGAAACACCATATATTTT; CDR3: CASSADRVPTGNTIYF
J: TRBJ2-2; V: TRBV6-7; D: TRBD2; size: NA; DNA: TGTGCCACCCGGAGGGACTATTACACCGGGGAGCTGTTTTTT; CDR3: CATRRDYYTGELFF
J: TRBJ2-5; V: TRBV2; D: NA; size: NA; DNA: TGTGCCAGCAAGTATCAGGACACCCCTGGGGAGACCCAGTACTTC; CDR3: CASKYQDTPGETQYF
J: TRBJ2-3; V: TRBV2; D: TRBD2; size: NA; DNA: TGTGCCAGCAACACCATGGGCGGGAGGACAGATACGCAGTATTTT; CDR3: CASNTMGGRTDTQYF
J: TRBJ1-2; V: TRBV7-9; D: NA; size: NA; DNA: TGTGCCAGCAGCTTAAACAGTCGCGGCTACACCTTC; CDR3: CASSLNSRGYTF
J: TRBJ2-1; V: TRBV3-1/TRBV3-2; D: TRBD2; size: NA; DNA: TGTGCCAGCAGCCTCTATAGACTAGCGGGATCCCCCGGATTGGACAATGAGCAGTTCTTC; CDR3: CASSLYRLAGSPGLDNEQFF
J: TRBJ2-4; V: TRBV7-6; D: NA; size: NA; DNA: TGTGCCAGCAGCCCCCTTTCTGGCCGGGGAAACATTCAGTACTTC; CDR3: CASSPLSGRGNIQYF
J: TRBJ2-3; V: TRBV4-2; D: NA; size: NA; DNA: TGTGCCAGCAGCCAAAGGGTGAAGGAGGCGGGGGCCCACACAGATACGCAGTATTTT; CDR3: CASSQRVKEAGAHTDTQYF
J: TRBJ2-1; V: TRBV1; D: NA; size: NA; DNA: TGCACCAGCACCGTATTAGCGGGGGGGCCTTACAATGAGCAGTTCTTC; CDR3: CTSTVLAGGPYNEQFF
J: TRBJ1-1; V: TRBV11-2; D: TRBD1; size: once; DNA: TGTGCCAGCAGCTTACCGGGACAGTCGTCCACTGAAGCTTTCTTT; CDR3: CASSLPGQSSTEAFF
J: TRBJ1-1; V: TRBV3-1/TRBV3-2; D: NA; size: once; DNA: TGTGCCAGCAGCCCCCCCGCGGCCCCTGAAGCTTTCTTT; CDR3: CASSPPAAPEAFF
J: TRBJ2-4; V: TRBV5-1; D: TRBD2; size: NA; DNA: TGCGCCAGCAGCTTGGGACTAGCGGGAGTGGGAAACATTCAGTACTTC; CDR3: CASSLGLAGVGNIQYF
J: TRBJ1-4; V: TRBV3-1/TRBV3-2; D: NA; size: NA; DNA: TGTGCCAGCAGCCAAGATATCGGAAAACTGTTTTTT; CDR3: CASSQDIGKLFF
J: TRBJ1-1; V: TRBV29-1; D: TRBD1; size: few; DNA: TGCAGCGTTGATTCGATCCCCGGACAGGGGGGATATGGGGTGAACTTT; CDR3: CSVDSIPGQGGYGVNF
J: TRBJ1-6; V: TRBV19; D: NA; size: NA; DNA: TGTGCCAGTAGTATAGGTAGTCAGCCTGCGGGGAATTCACCCCTCCACTTT; CDR3: CASSIGSQPAGNSPLHF
J: TRBJ2-2; V: TRBV5-6; D: NA; size: NA; DNA: TGTGCCAGCAGCTCGAGGACGGGTGAGGGTACCGGGGAGCTGTTTTTT; CDR3: CASSSRTGEGTGELFF
J: TRBJ1-2; V: TRBV4-1; D: NA; size: NA; DNA: TGCGCCAGCAGCCAAGCCCAAAACCAAGGGGGACGCTATGGCTACACCTTC; CDR3: CASSQAQNQGGRYGYTF
J: TRBJ2-5; V: TRBV7-2; D: TRBD2; size: few; DNA: TGTGCCAGCAGTCGTGGGACTAGCGGGGGACTTCAGCGGGAGACCCAGTACTTC; CDR3: CASSRGTSGGLQRETQYF
J: TRBJ2-1; V: TRBV7-2; D: TRBD2; size: NA; DNA: TGTGCCAGCAGCTCGCCGGGACTAGTTACTAATGAGCAGTTCTTC; CDR3: CASSSPGLVTNEQFF
J: TRBJ2-3; V: TRBV18; D: TRBD2; size: NA; DNA: TGTGCCAGCTCACCAGGGACTAGCGGCAGCACAGATACGCAGTATTTT; CDR3: CASSPGTSGSTDTQYF
J: TRBJ2-1; V: TRBV27; D: TRBD1; size: NA; DNA: TGTGCCACTTCCTACTACAGGGGGCCGACCTACAATGAGCAGTTCTTC; CDR3: CATSYYRGPTYNEQFF
J: TRBJ1-1; V: TRBV6-1; D: NA; size: NA; DNA: TGTGCCAGCAGTGACCACAGGGTCTTTTACACTGAAGCTTTCTTT; CDR3: CASSDHRVFYTEAFF
J: TRBJ2-7; V: TRBV9; D: NA; size: NA; DNA: TGTGCCAGCAGCCCGAGGGTGAGCTCCTACGAGCAGTACTTC; CDR3: CASSPRVSSYEQYF
J: TRBJ2-5; V: TRBV14; D: NA; size: NA; DNA: TGTGCCAGCAGCGATTGGCCGGAGACGACCCAGTACTTC; CDR3: CASSDWPETTQYF
J: TRBJ1-1; V: TRBV11-3; D: NA; size: NA; DNA: TGTGCCAGCAGCTTAGCGGGAAACACTGAAGCTTTCTTT; CDR3: CASSLAGNTEAFF
J: TRBJ1-2; V: TRBV3-1/TRBV3-2; D: NA; size: NA; DNA: TGTGCCAGCAGCCAAGACAGGGGCTATGGCTACACCTTC; CDR3: CASSQDRGYGYTF
J: TRBJ2-3; V: TRBV6-5; D: NA; size: NA; DNA: TGTGCCAGCAGTTTGCGCCGGGACTCCCCTCAGTATTTT; CDR3: CASSLRRDSPQYF
J: TRBJ2-5; V: TRBV2; D: NA; size: NA; DNA: TGTGCCAGCGGGGGGGCCCGCGAGACCCAGTACTTC; CDR3: CASGGARETQYF
J: TRBJ2-7; V: TRBV7-8; D: TRBD2; size: NA; DNA: TGTGCCAGCAGCTTCCAGACTAGCGGGGGTTCCGACGAGCAGTACTTC; CDR3: CASSFQTSGGSDEQYF
J: TRBJ2-1; V: TRBV24-1; D: NA; size: NA; DNA: TGTGCCACCAGTGATTCACCGGGACACTCGAACAATGAGCAGTTCTTC; CDR3: CATSDSPGHSNNEQFF
J: TRBJ1-5; V: TRBV27; D: TRBD1; size: NA; DNA: TGTGCCAGCAGTTTATCCCATCCCCGGGACAGGAATCAGCCCCAGCATTTT; CDR3: CASSLSHPRDRNQPQHF
J: TRBJ2-7; V: TRBV29-1; D: NA; size: NA; DNA: TGCAGCGTTGAAGATCTCGGGGGTTCAGTAAGGAACTTC; CDR3: CSVEDLGGSVRNF
J: TRBJ2-1; V: TRBV3-1/TRBV3-2; D: NA; size: NA; DNA: TGTGCCAGCAGCTACAGGGAACTGGGCCCCTACAATGAGCAGTTCTTC; CDR3: CASSYRELGPYNEQFF